What follows describes a single T cell receptor beta chain. The antigen remains unidentified. This specimen comes from a study of beta chain features in type 1 diabetes. Expressed TCRB transcripts were sequenced because the entire RNA isolate underwent reverse transcription. Sequenced by immunoSEQ multiplex PCR; TCRdb stores in-frame clones only, minus some. The table has hundreds of thousands of clones, about 16% seen once. Study-level points and caveats: Patients with Type 1 diabetes showed moderately but significantly shorter TCRB CDR3s in all four CD4+ subsets.

Trimming stripped 1 base from V and 1 base from J, with 6 bases between. In germline, CDR1 is SGHTA, CDR2 FQGNSA. The CDR3 loop spans 14 amino acids. This sequence originates from a man aged 18 to 29 in good health. V usage is TRBV7-2 and J usage is TRBJ2-3; a weak D match, TRBD2 (5 bases). Source material: naive CD4+ T cells from blood. In nucleotides, the CDR3 is TGTGCCAGCAGCTTAGTGCGGGGCACAGATACGCAGTATTTT. This codes for CASSLVRGTDTQYF.